This T cell receptor (beta chain) comes out of a study of blood T cell repertoires in COVID-19 (dated by TCRdb to about 2020). Some background on the complete study: Samples covering the acute and convalescent phases of COVID-19 were provided by collaborators in the United States, Italy and Spain. The dataset comprised deeply sampled blood TCRbeta repertoires from subjects exposed to, actively infected with, or recovered from COVID-19. Samples came from the ongoing ImmuneRACE study (first 160 participants) plus 1,254 subjects from 6 global collaborators. The repertoires were released in a freely available public database meant as a resource for research on the immune response to SARS-CoV-2. The material from the prospective study consisted of cDNA or gDNA derived from T cells, B-cell-depleted T cells, or PBMCs. Sample metadata almost always included a de-identified subject ID, COVID-19 status, age in years and sex. Where HLA class I and class II types were available, the types were taken from metadata supplied by the sample provider, not from assay-based typing.

Points the paper makes about the study in general: The amount of clinical and demographic metadata varied by source and participant and was provided uncurated.

The immunoSEQ Assay, a bias-controlled multiplex PCR, was used to amplify TCRbeta CDR3 regions from genomic DNA. In the paper's pipeline: Nucleated cell counts per sample were estimated from amplification of reference gene primers within the assay. To quantify the absolute abundance of each unique TCRbeta CDR3 rearrangement, sequence reads were collapsed and filtered. For each sample, productive Simpson clonality was calculated as the square root of Simpson's diversity index over productive rearrangements. In its TCRdb copy, this immuneACCESS table keeps in-frame sequences only and misses some clones. Where compared with another copy, unresolved V genes explain less than half of these, and the others have no known cause. The V and J calls and clone size come from that table; D and trimming were worked out from the DNA. For this sample the table gives about 190,000 clones, of which roughly 84% were detected only once. The ten largest clones represent about 6.8% of the sample.

Note on this clone: Its antigen is currently not known. It has no much larger one-base neighbor in the sample; base qualities were not kept.

The germline V gene gives CDR1 as SGHDN and CDR2 as FVKESK. The junction shows trimming of 0 bases on V and 7 bases on J, plus 12 bases between the germline ends. The CDR3 has 14 amino acids, counting the end cysteine and phenylalanine. Only the CDR3 part of the read is kept: 42 bases, read in frame from the first base. Samples from volunteer blood donors who had recovered from COVID-19 were contributed by a second Seattle source. Whole blood was collected in K2EDTA tubes by collaborating institutions according to the institutions' own protocols. For TCRbeta analysis, collaborators shipped samples as frozen whole blood, isolated PBMCs, or DNA extracted from either of those sample types.

In this chain, TRBV14 is recombined with TRBJ1-2, with a tentative D gene TRBD1 over 5 matching bases. What was sequenced was peripheral blood. The receptor was isolated from a middle-aged woman who had recovered from COVID-19. The nucleotides are TGTGCCAGCAGCCAAGATGGGGGGGGTCCTGGCTACACCTTC. Its protein product is CASSQDGGGPGYTF.